This T cell receptor (beta chain) came from a study of shared clonotypes between healthy human individuals. This was a deep-level run. Genomic DNA belonging to each subset was distributed in equal measure over several immunoSEQ plates. Libraries were prepared by immunoSEQ multiplex PCR; TCRdb keeps only in-frame clonotypes and omits some of them. Among more than 2,000,000 clones, 90% to 95% were seen once, and the ten largest hold 0.39%. Whole-study results and caveats: Non-shared clonotypes displayed generation probabilities falling below those of clonotypes present in all four donors.

Regarding this clone: The antigen is not known.

The TCR was taken from a man in his late teens or twenties in good health. Some clones in this sample may be carry-over from other donors' samples. Sequencing used naive CD4+ T cells from PBMCs. Noted subset: CD45RA+ positively selected.

In nucleotides, the CDR3 is TGTGCCTGGGACCTGGGGGGGGGAAACTACGAGCAGTACTTC. Protein product: CAWDLGGGNYEQYF. V gene TRBV30 combines with J gene TRBJ2-7; 7 bases are shared with TRBD2. Losses at the gene ends were 5 bases for V and 3 bases for J; bases not matched to a gene: 10. Germline V gene sequence: CDR1 GTSNPN, CDR2 SVGIG (reference sequence). This CDR3 spans 14 amino acids. Using reference TRBV30 and TRBJ2-7 for the parts outside the CDR3, the full variable domain is SQTIHQWPATLVQPVGSPLSLECTVEGTSNPNLYWYRQAAGRGLQLLFYSVGIGQISSEVPQNLSASRPQDRQFILSSKKLLLSDSGFYLCAWDLGGGNYEQYFGPGTRLTVT.